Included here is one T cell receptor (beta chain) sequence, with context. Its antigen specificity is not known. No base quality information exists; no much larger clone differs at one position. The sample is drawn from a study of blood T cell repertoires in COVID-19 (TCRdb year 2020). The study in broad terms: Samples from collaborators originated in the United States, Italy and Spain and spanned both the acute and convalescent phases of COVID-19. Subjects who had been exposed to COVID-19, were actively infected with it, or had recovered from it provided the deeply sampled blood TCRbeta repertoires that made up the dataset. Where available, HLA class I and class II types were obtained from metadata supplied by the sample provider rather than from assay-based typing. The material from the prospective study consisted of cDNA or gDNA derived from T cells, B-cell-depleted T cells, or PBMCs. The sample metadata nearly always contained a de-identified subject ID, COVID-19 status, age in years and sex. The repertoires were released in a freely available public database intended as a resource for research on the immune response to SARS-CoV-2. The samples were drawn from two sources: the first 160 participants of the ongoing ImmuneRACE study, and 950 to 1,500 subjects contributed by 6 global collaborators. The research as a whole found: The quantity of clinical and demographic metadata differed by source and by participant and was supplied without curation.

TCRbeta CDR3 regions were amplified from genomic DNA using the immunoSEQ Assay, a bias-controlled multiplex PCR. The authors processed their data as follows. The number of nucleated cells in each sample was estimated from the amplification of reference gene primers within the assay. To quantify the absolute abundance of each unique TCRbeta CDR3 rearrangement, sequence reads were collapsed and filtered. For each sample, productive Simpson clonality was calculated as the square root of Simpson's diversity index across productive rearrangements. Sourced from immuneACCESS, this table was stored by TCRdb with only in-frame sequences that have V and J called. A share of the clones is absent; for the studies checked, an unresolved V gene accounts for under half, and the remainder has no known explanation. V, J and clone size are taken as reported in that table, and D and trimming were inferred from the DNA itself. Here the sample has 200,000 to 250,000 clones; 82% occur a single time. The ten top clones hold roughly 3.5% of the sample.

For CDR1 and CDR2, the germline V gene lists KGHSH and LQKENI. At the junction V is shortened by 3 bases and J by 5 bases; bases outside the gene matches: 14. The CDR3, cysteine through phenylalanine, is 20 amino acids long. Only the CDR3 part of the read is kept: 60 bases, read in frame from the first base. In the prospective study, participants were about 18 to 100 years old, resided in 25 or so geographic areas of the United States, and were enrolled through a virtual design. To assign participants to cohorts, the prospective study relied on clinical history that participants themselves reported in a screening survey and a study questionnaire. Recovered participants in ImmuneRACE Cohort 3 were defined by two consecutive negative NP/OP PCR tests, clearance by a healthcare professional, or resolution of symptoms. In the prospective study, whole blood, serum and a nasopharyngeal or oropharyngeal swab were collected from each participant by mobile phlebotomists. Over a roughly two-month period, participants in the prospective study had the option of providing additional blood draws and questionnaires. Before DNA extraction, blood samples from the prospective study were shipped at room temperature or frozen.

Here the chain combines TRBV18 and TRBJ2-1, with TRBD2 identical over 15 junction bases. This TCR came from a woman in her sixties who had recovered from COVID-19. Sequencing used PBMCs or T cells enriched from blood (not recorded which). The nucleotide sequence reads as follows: TGTGCCAGCTCACCCCGGACTAGCGGGGGGGCCTCTAGGGGCAACAATGAGCAGTTCTTC. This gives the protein CASSPRTSGGASRGNNEQFF.